What follows is one TCR beta chain and its context. This sample stems from a study of immune evolution from preneoplasia to lung adenocarcinoma. Each case's diagnosis was confirmed by two pathologists on H&E. This table comes from immunoSEQ multiplex PCR, and its TCRdb copy is limited to in-frame clones, with some not included. The sample includes several thousand clones, over 80% seen only once; the top ten take less than 3%. The CDR3 is 11 residues long. CDR1 and CDR2 (germline): SGHDT, YYEEEE. The ends were cut back, 4 bases at V and 8 bases at J, with 9 bases in the middle. The sample consisted of FFPE lung adenocarcinoma in situ tissue. The V gene is TRBV5-6, the J gene TRBJ1-2; possibly TRBD1 for D (6 bases). The sequence was obtained from a donor older than 65 with lung adenocarcinoma. In nucleotides, the CDR3 is TGTGCCAGCAGCCAGGGGTTCGGCTACACCTTC. This encodes CASSQGFGYTF.